The 5 T cell receptor beta chains below all came from one sample that was sequenced in a study of blood T cell repertoires in COVID-19. Only in-frame clones appear in the TCRdb table, and some are missing; sequencing was by immunoSEQ multiplex PCR. Here the sample spans 200,000 to 250,000 clones, 75% to 90% being singletons. The sequenced sample consisted of peripheral blood. These receptors all come from a woman aged 25 to 45 who had recovered from COVID-19.

The rearrangement uses TRBV11-3 and TRBJ2-2; D is perhaps TRBD1 (5 bases). The CDR3 totals 15 residues. V was pared by 1 base and J by 6 bases, with 12 bases between. Germline V lookup: CDR1 SGHNT, CDR2 YENEEA. The CDR3 sequence: CASSLAGQIPGELFF. CDR3 DNA: TGTGCCAGCAGCTTAGCAGGACAAATTCCCGGGGAGCTGTTTTTT.

The V call is TRBV5-6, the J call TRBJ2-2, with D perhaps matching TRBD2 (6 bases). V shed 0 bases and J shed 5 bases, with 11 bases lying between them. Per the germline V gene, CDR1 is SGHDT and CDR2 is YYEEEE. The CDR3 has 15 residues. The chain's CDR3 is CASSLDRGRTGELFF. The CDR3 region has the DNA TGTGCCAGCAGCTTGGATCGGGGGAGGACCGGGGAGCTGTTTTTT.

V gene TRBV20-1 combines with J gene TRBJ1-2; D gene uncertain. Germline V gene lookup returns CDR1 DFQATT and CDR2 SNEGSKA (reference sequence). V dropped 5 bases and J dropped 8 bases, with 12 bases sitting between them. The CDR3 covers 11 residues. This CDR3 reads CSAGRGNGYTF. In DNA form, the CDR3 reads TGCAGTGCTGGTCGGGGAAACGGCTACACCTTC.

CDR3: CASTTPSLGPGGTGELFF. CDR3 DNA sequence: TGTGCCAGCACAACCCCCTCGCTGGGGCCGGGGGGCACCGGGGAGCTGTTTTTT. This chain links TRBV7-9 with TRBJ2-2, with 7 bases identical to TRBD2. This CDR3 contains 18 residues. Germline-derived CDR1 and CDR2 are SEHNR and FQNEAQ (reference sequence). J gave up 4 bases and V 7 bases, and 18 bases lay outside the gene matches.

V gene TRBV7-3 combines with J gene TRBJ2-7, with D possibly matching TRBD1 (6 bases). The V and J ends lost 1 base and 6 bases respectively, with 19 bases between them. CDR1 and CDR2 (germline): SGHTA, FQGTGA. The CDR3 is 16 residues long. DNA of the CDR3: TGTGCCAGCAGCTTAATTTCCGTCACAGGGCCTCCCGAGCAGTACTTC. This encodes CASSLISVTGPPEQYF.